The following is a T cell receptor (beta chain) sequence with its context. Its antigen is unknown. The data were obtained in a study of blood T cells in healthy people across ages. A J-beta primer mix and a sample-barcoded 5' primer were used in a second PCR of about 7 to 12 cycles. The template-switch adaptor was a 5' adaptor with 12 random nucleotides. It tagged each cDNA molecule. Each sample provided no less than 2.5 million CDR3-containing paired-end reads. TCRdb reanalysed the 5' RACE reads using MiXCR and keeps one entry per CDR3 protein. The sample contains 750,000 or so distinct CDR3 sequences, 20% to 25% of which appear only once. This CDR3 spans 14 amino acids. Trimming shortened V by 6 bases and J by 3 bases, and 15 bases separated the two germline ends. Study-wide results and limits: Diversity of TCR beta correlated strongly with naive T cell percentage.

This sample also belongs to another study, concerning T cells of mothers and their children.

Sequenced input: blood. This chain uses TRBV12-3 or TRBV12-4 with TRBJ2-7; tentative D call: TRBD2 (5 bases). The receptor's source is a boy between 10 and 17 years old in good health. CDR3: CASRHTGLNYEQYF. DNA for the CDR3: TGTGCCAGCAGGCACACCGGACTTAACTACGAGCAGTACTTC.